This TCR beta chain is drawn from a study of T-cell memory formation after mild COVID-19. To note about this clonotype: What it binds is unknown.

Broader study findings: Whereas later expanders leaned CD4+, clones contracting day 15 to 85 showed a balanced CD4/CD8 makeup.

The germline CDR1 and CDR2 sequences are LGHNA and YNFKEQ. Losses at the gene ends were 0 bases for V and 3 bases for J; bases not matched to a gene: 9. The CDR3 spans 17 residues. Using its own MiXCR run on the 5' RACE reads, TCRdb lists one record per CDR3 protein. The sample has more than 110,000 distinct CDR3 sequences; 13% to 15% are singletons. The TCR was taken from an adult woman who had mild COVID-19 (a few samples of this study predate the infection). Cell type and time point are not known. This chain uses TRBV4-2 with TRBJ2-5; 8 bases line up with TRBD2. Source material: PBMCs or a T cell subset sorted from them (not recorded which). The CDR3 coding sequence is TGTGCCAGCAGCCAAGATCCTGCGGGAGGACTTAAAGAGACCCAGTACTTC. Translated: CASSQDPAGGLKETQYF.